The subject of this entry is one T cell receptor (beta chain). This specimen comes from a study of cytomegalovirus exposure and HLA in healthy donors. PCR involved 60 Vbeta and 13 Jbeta primers. Profiling relied on immunoSEQ multiplex PCR, and the TCRdb table lists in-frame clones only, not all of them. The sample yields roughly 110,000 clones, about four fifths seen once. CDR1 KGHSH and CDR2 LQKENI come from the germline V gene. V dropped 8 bases and J dropped 1 base, with 11 bases sitting between them. The CDR3 has 13 amino acids. The rearrangement joins TRBV18 to TRBJ2-5; D not resolved. The sequence was collected from a young woman in good health and CMV-seropositive. Sequenced input: PBMCs. CDR3 sequence reads: CASATGSQETQYF. The DNA for the CDR3 is TGTGCCAGCGCAACCGGGTCCCAAGAGACCCAGTACTTC.